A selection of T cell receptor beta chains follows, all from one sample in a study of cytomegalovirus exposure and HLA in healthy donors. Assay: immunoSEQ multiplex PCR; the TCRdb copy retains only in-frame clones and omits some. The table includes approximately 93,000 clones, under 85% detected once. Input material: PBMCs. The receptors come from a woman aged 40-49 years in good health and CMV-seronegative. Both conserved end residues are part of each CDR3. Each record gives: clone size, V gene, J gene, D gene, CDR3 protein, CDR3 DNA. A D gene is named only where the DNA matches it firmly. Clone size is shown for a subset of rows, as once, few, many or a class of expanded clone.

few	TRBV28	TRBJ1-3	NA	CASSATVNTIYF	TGTGCCAGCAGTGCGACAGTAAACACCATATATTTT
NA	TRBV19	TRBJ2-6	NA	CASKVVQGAGANVLTF	TGTGCCAGTAAGGTGGTACAAGGGGCTGGGGCCAACGTCCTGACTTTC
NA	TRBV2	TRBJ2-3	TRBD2	CVSMGTSGVPDTQYF	TGTGTCAGCATGGGGACTAGCGGGGTGCCAGATACGCAGTATTTT
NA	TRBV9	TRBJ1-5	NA	CASSVGDEHNQPQHF	TGTGCCAGCAGCGTGGGCGACGAGCACAATCAGCCCCAGCATTTT
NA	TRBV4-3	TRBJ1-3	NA	CASSQGREISGNTIYF	TGCGCCAGCAGCCAAGGAAGGGAGATCTCTGGAAACACCATATATTTT
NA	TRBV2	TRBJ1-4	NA	CASSESIGGEKLFF	TGTGCCAGCAGTGAAAGTATCGGGGGGGAAAAACTGTTTTTT
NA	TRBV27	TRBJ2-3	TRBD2	CASSFGPAGGSQYF	TGTGCCAGCAGTTTCGGCCCTGCGGGGGGCAGTCAATATTTT
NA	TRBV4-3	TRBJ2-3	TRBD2	CASSQDFEREADTQYF	TGCGCCAGCAGCCAAGATTTCGAGCGGGAGGCAGATACGCAGTATTTT
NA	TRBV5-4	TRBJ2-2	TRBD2	CASSPPGLAANTGELFF	TGTGCCAGCAGCCCGCCGGGACTAGCGGCGAACACCGGGGAGCTGTTTTTT
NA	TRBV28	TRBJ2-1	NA	CASDDYRRPSSYNEQFF	TGTGCCAGCGATGACTATCGGCGCCCTAGCTCCTACAATGAGCAGTTCTTC